This TCR beta chain was observed in a study of high-grade serous ovarian cancer treatment subgroups. Across the study: Mean per sample: about 14,000 reads, several thousand unique TCR beta rearrangements. The study, taken as a whole, reports: Different patients shared almost no repertoire; same-patient tumors shared about 0.095 to 0.79. Higher neoantigen levels went with greater TCR clonal relatedness.

Assay: immunoSEQ multiplex PCR; the TCRdb copy retains only in-frame clones and omits some. Among 4,500 to 5,000 clones listed, about 70% were seen once. Tumor tissue was taken before any definitive surgery or chemotherapy was given. Trimming took off 2 bases at V and 2 bases at J, with 9 bases between the two ends. Germline CDR1 reads SGHAT; CDR2 reads FQNNGV. CDR3 length equals 14 residues. As for this clone: Its specificity is not known.

This chain connects TRBV11-2 to TRBJ1-2, with a weak D call TRBD1 (5 bases). The receptor was derived from a human donor with high-grade serous ovarian cancer. Sequencing was carried out using tumor tissue. The CDR3 region has the DNA TGTGCCAGCAGCTTATCTGACAGCAACTATGGCTACACCTTC. Its protein product is CASSLSDSNYGYTF. Full variable domain (missing parts from reference TRBV11-2 and TRBJ1-2): EAGVAQSPRYKIIEKRQSVAFWCNPISGHATLYWYQQILGQGPKLLIQFQNNGVVDDSQLPKDRFSAERLKGVDSTLKIQPAKLEDSAVYLCASSLSDSNYGYTFGSGTRLTVV.